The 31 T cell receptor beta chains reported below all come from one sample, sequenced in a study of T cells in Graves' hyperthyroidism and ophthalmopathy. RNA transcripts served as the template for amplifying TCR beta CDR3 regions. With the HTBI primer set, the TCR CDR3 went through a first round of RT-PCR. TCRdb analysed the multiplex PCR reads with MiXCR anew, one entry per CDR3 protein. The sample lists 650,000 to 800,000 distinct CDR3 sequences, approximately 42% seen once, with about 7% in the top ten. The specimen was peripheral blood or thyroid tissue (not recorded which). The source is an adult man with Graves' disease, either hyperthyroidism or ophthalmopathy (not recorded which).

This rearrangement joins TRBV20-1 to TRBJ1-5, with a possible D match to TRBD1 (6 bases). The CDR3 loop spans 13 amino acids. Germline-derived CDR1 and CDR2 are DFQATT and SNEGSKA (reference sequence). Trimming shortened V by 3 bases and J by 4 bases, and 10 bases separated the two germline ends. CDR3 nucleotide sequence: TGCAGTGCTAGGACAGGCGAGAATCAGCCCCAGCATTTT. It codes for CSARTGENQPQHF.

Here the CDR3 reads CASSATVGSPLHF. In nucleotides, the CDR3 is TGTGCCAGCAGTGCGACCGTCGGCTCACCCCTCCACTTT. The chain uses TRBV2 and TRBJ1-6, with D unclear. Germline lookup yields CDR1 SNHLY and CDR2 FYNNEI. V shed 4 bases and J shed 10 bases, with 11 bases lying between them. The CDR3 consists of 13 residues.

CDR3 protein: CATSRDRDSANTIYF. The CDR3 DNA sequence: TGTGCCACCAGCAGAGACCGGGACAGCGCGAACACCATATATTTT. The chain combines TRBV15 with TRBJ1-3, with 7 bases aligning to TRBD1. In germline, CDR1 is LNHNV, CDR2 YYDKDF (reference sequence). The CDR3 sequence is 15 residues long. Trimming cost V 0 bases and J 7 bases; bases outside gene matches: 6.

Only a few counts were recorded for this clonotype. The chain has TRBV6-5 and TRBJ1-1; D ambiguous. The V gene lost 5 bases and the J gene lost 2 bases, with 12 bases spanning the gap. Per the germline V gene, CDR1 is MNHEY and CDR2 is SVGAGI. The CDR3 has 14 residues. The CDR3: CASSGLQSNTEAFF. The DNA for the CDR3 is TGTGCCAGCAGTGGCCTACAGTCAAACACTGAAGCTTTCTTT.

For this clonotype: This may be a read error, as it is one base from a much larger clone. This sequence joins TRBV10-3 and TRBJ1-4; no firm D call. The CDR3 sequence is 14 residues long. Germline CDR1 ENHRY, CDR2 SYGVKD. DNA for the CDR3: TGTGCCAGCAGTCACATCATGGGAAGGGAAAAACTGTTTTTT. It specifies CASSHIMGREKLFF.

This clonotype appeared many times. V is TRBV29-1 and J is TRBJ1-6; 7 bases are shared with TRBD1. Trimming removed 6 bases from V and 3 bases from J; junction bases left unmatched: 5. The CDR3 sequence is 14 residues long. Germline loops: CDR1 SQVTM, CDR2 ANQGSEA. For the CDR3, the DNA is TGCAGCGTCCAACGGGACAGCTATAATTCACCCCTCCACTTT. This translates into CSVQRDSYNSPLHF.

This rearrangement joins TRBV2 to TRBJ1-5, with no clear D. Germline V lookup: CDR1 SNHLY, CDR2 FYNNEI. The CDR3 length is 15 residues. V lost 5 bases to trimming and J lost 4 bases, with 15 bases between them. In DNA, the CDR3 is TGTGCCAGCAGTTTATTCGGCAATGGGAATCAGCCCCAGCATTTT. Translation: CASSLFGNGNQPQHF.

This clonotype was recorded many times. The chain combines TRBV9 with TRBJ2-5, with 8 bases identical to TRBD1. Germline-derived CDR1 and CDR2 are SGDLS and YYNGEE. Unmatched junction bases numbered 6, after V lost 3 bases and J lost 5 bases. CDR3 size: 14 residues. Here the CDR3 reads CASSATTGAETQYF. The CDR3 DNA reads TGTGCCAGCAGCGCTACGACAGGGGCTGAGACCCAGTACTTC.

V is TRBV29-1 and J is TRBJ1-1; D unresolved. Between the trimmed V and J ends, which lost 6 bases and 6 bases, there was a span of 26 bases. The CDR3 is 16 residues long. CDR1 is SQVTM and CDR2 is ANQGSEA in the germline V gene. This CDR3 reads CSVPTHDTDSPSEAFF. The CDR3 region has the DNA TGCAGCGTCCCGACCCACGACACGGATTCGCCATCTGAAGCTTTCTTT. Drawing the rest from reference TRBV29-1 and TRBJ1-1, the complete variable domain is SAVISQKPSRDICQRGTSLTIQCQVDSQVTMMFWYRQQPGQSLTLIATANQGSEATYESGFVIDKFPISRPNLTFSTLTVSNMSPEDSSIYLCSVPTHDTDSPSEAFFGQGTRLTVV.

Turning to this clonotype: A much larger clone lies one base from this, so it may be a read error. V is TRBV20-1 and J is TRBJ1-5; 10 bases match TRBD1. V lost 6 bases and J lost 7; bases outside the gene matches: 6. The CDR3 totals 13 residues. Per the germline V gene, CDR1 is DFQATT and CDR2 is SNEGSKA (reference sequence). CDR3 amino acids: CSAKGTGEQPQHF. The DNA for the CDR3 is TGCAGTGCAAAAGGGACAGGGGAGCAGCCCCAGCATTTT.

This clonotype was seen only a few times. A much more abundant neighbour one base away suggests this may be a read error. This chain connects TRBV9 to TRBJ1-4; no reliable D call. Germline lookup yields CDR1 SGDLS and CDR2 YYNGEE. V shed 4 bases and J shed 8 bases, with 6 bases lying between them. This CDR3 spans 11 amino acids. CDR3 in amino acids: CASSHREKLFF. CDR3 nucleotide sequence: TGTGCCAGCAGCCATCGGGAAAAACTGTTTTTT.

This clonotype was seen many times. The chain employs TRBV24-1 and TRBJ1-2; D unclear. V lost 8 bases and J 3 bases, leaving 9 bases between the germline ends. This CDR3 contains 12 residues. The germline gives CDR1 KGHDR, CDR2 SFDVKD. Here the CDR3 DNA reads TGTGCCACCATGGACGGAGACTATGGCTACACCTTC. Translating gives CATMDGDYGYTF.

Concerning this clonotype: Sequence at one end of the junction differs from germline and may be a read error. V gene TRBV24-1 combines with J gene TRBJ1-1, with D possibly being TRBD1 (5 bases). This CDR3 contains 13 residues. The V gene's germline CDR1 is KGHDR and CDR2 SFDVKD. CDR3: CVTSARRGTEAFF. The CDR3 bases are TGTGTCACCAGTGCGCGGAGGGGCACTGAAGCCTTCTTT.

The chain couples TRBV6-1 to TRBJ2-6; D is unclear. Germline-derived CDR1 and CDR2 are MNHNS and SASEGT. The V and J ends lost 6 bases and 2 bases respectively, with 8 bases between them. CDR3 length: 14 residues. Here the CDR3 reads CASRNWPGANVLTF. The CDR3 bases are TGTGCCAGCAGAAATTGGCCTGGGGCCAACGTCCTGACTTTC.

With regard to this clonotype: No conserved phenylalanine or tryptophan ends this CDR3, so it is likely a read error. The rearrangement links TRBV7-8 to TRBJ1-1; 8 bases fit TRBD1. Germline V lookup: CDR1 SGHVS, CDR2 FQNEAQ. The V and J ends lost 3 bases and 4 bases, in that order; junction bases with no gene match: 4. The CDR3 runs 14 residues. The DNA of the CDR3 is TGTGCCAGCAGCTTCAGGGGGCGCTTCACTGAAGCTTTCCTT. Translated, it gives CASSFRGRFTEAFL.

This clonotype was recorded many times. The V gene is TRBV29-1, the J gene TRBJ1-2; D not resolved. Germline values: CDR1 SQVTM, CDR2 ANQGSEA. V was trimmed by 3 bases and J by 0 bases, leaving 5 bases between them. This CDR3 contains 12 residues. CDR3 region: CSVDWANYGYTF. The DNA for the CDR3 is TGCAGCGTTGACTGGGCTAACTATGGCTACACCTTC.

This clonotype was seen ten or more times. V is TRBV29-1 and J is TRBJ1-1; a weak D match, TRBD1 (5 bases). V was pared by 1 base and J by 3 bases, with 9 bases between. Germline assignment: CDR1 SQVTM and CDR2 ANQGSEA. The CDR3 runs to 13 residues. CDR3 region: CSVEGRADTEAFF. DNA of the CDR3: TGCAGCGTTGAAGGCAGGGCGGACACTGAAGCTTTCTTT.

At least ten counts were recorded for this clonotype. CDR3 residues: CASSEVGLRQETQYF. The CDR3 bases are TGTGCCAGCAGTGAGGTGGGGTTGCGGCAAGAGACCCAGTACTTC. This chain joins TRBV2 and TRBJ2-5, with no clear D. The germline V gene has CDR1 SNHLY and CDR2 FYNNEI. The V gene lost 3 bases and the J gene lost 2 bases, with 13 bases spanning the gap. This CDR3 spans 15 amino acids.

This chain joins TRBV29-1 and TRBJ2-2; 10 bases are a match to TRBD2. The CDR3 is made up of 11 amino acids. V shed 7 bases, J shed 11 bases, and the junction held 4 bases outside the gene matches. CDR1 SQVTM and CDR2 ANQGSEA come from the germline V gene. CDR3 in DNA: TGCAGCGAGAGGACTAGCGGCGAGCTGTTTTTT. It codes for CSERTSGELFF.

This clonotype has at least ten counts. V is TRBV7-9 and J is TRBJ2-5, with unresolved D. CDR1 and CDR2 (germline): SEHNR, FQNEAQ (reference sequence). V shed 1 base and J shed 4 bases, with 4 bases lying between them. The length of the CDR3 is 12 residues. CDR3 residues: CASSLDRETQYF. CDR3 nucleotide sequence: TGTGCCAGCAGCTTAGATCGAGAGACCCAGTACTTC.

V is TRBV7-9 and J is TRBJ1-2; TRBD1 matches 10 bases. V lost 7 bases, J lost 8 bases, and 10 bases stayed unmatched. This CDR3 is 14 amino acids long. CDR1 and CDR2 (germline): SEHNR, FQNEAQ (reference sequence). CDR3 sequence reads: CASKRTGGGGGYTF. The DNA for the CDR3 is TGTGCCAGCAAGAGGACAGGGGGAGGGGGAGGCTACACCTTC.

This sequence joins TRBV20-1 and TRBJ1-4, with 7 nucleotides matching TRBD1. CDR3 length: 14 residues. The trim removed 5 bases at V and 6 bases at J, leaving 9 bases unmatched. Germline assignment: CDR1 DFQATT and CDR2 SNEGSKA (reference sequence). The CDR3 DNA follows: TGCAGTGCTGCGGAGACAGGGAGACATGAAAAACTGTTTTTT. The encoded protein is CSAAETGRHEKLFF.

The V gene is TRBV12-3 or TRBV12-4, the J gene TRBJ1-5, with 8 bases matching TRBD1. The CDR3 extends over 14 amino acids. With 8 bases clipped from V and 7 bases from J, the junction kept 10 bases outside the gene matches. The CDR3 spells CASSPVDRVQPQHF. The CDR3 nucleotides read TGTGCCAGCTCACCCGTGGACAGGGTACAGCCCCAGCATTTT.

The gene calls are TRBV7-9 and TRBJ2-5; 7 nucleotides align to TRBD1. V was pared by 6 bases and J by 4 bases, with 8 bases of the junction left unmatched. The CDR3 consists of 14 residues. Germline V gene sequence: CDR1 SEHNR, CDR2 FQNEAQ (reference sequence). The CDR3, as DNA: TGTGCCAGCAGTACCACAGGGGAGATAGAGACCCAGTACTTC. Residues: CASSTTGEIETQYF. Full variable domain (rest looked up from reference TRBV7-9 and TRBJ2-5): DTGVSQNPRHKITKRGQNVTFRCDPISEHNRLYWYRQTLGQGPEFLTYFQNEAQLEKSRLLSDRFSAERPKGSFSTLEIQRTEQGDSAMYLCASSTTGEIETQYFGPGTRLLVL.

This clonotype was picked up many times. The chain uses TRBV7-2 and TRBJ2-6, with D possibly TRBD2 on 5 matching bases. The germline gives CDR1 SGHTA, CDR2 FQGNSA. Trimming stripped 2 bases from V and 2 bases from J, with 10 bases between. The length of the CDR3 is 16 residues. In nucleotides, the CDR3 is TGTGCCAGCAGCTTACGAGGGAGCCCTGGGGCCAACGTCCTGACTTTC. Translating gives CASSLRGSPGANVLTF.

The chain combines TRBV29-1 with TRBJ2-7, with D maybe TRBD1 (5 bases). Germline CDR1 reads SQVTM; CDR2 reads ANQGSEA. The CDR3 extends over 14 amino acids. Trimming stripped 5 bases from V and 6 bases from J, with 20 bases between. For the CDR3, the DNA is TGCAGCGTTTCCTCGGCGGCAGGGCAATTCGAGCAGTACTTC. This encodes CSVSSAAGQFEQYF.

CDR3 nucleotide sequence: TGCAGTGCTATCGGGGGGGGTGGAAACACCATATATTTT. Amino acids: CSAIGGGGNTIYF. The rearrangement uses TRBV20-1 and TRBJ1-3; weak D call: TRBD1 (5 bases). Trimming took off 4 bases at V and 3 bases at J, with 10 bases between the two ends. CDR1 and CDR2 from the germline V gene are DFQATT and SNEGSKA (reference sequence). The CDR3 runs to 13 residues.

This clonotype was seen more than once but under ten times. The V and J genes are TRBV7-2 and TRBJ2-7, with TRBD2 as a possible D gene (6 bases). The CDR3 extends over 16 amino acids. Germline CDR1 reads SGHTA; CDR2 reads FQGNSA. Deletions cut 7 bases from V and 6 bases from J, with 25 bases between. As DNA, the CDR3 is TGTGCCAGCACCAAAGCCCGGGAACCGGGAGTCGGCGAGCAGTACTTC. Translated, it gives CASTKAREPGVGEQYF.

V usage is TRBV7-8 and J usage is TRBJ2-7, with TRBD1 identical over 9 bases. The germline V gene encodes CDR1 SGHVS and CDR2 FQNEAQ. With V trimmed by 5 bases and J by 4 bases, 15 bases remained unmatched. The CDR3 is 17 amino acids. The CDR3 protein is CASSPNTQGAGSYEQYF. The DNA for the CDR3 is TGTGCCAGCAGCCCTAATACACAGGGGGCAGGAAGTTACGAGCAGTACTTC.

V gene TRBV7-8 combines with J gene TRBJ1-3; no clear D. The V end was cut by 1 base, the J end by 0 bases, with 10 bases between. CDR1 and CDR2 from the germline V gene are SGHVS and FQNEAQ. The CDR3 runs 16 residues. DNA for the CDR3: TGTGCCAGCAGCTTAGTTAGGGTTTCCTCTGGAAACACCATATATTTT. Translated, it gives CASSLVRVSSGNTIYF.

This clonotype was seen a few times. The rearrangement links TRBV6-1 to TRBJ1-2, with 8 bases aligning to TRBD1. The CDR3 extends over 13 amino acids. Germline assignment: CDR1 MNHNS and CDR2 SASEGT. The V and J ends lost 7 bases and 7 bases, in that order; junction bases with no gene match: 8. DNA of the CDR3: TGTGCCAGCAAGGCCCAGGGGGCGCTTGGCTACACCTTC. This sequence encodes CASKAQGALGYTF.